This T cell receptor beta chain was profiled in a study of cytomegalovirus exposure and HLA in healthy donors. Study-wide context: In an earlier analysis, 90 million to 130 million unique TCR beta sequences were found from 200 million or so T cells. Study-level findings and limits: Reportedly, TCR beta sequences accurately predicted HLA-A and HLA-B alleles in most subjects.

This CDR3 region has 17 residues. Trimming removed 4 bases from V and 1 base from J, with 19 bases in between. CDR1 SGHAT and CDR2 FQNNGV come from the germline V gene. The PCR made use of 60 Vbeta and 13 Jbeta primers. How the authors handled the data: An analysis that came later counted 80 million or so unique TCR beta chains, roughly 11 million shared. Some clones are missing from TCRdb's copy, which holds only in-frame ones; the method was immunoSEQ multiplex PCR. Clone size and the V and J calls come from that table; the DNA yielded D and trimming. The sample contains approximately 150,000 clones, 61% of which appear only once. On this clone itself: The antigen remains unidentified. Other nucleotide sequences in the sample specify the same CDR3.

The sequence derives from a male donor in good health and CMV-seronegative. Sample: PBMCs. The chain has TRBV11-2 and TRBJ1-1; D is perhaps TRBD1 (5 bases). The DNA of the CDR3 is TGTGCCAGCAGCTCCCAAGGTATGGGACTAAAGAACACTGAAGCTTTCTTT. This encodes CASSSQGMGLKNTEAFF. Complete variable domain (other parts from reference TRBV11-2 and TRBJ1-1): EAGVAQSPRYKIIEKRQSVAFWCNPISGHATLYWYQQILGQGPKLLIQFQNNGVVDDSQLPKDRFSAERLKGVDSTLKIQPAKLEDSAVYLCASSSQGMGLKNTEAFFGQGTRLTVV.